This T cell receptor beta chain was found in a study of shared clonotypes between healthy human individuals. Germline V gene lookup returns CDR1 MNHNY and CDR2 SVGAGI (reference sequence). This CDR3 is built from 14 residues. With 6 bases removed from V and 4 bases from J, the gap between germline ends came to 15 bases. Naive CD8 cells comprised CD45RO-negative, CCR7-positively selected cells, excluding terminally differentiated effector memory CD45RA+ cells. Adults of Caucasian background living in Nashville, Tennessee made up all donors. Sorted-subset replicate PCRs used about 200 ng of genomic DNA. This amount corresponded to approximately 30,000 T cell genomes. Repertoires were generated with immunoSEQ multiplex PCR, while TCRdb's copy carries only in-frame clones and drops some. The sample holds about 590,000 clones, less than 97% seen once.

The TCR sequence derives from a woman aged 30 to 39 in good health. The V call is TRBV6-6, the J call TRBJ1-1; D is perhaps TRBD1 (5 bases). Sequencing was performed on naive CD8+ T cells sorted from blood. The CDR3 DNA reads TGTGCCAGCAGGCCCCCGGGGGTAGGCACTGAAGCTTTCTTT. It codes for CASRPPGVGTEAFF.